A few counts support the clone carrying this T cell receptor beta chain. Diagnostic assessment was based on clinical symptoms, serum thyroxine and TRAb, thyroid ultrasound and orbital computed tomography. The length of the CDR3 is 13 residues. V gave up 4 bases and J gave up 8 bases, with 13 bases separating them. The V gene's germline CDR1 is SGHRS and CDR2 YFSETQ. The data originate from a study of T cells in Graves' hyperthyroidism and ophthalmopathy. There were TCR beta CDR3 regions amplified from RNA transcripts. Using the HTBI primer set, a first-round RT-PCR was run on the TCR CDR3. TCRdb processed the multiplex PCR reads anew with MiXCR; each CDR3 protein has one entry. The sample yields 500,000 to 750,000 distinct CDR3 sequences, more than 45% seen once.

Sequencing was carried out using peripheral blood or thyroid tissue (not recorded which). The rearrangement joins TRBV5-1 to TRBJ2-1; D may correspond to TRBD1 or TRBD2 (5 bases each). The source is a woman aged 18-29 years with Graves' hyperthyroidism. The CDR3 loop is CASSLGPIDEQFF. The CDR3 DNA reads as TGCGCCAGCAGCCTGGGACCTATCGATGAGCAGTTCTTC.